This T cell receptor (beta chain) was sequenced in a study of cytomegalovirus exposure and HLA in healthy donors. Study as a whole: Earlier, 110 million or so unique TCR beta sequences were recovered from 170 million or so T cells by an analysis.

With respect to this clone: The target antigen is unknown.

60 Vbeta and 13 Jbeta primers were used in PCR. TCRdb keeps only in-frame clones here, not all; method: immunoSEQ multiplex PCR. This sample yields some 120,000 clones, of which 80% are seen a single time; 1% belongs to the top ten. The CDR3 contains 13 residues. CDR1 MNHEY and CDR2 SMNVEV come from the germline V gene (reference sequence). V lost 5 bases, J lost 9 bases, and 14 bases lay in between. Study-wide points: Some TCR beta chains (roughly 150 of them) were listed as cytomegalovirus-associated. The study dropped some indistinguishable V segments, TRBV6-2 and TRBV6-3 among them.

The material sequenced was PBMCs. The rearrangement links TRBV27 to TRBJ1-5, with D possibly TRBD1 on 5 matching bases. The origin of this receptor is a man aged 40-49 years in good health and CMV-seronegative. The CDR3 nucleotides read TGTGCCAGCAGTGATAGGGGAAGATGGCCCCAGCATTTT. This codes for CASSDRGRWPQHF.